This passage covers 29 T cell receptor beta chains from one sample sequenced in a study of blood T cell repertoires in COVID-19. Method: immunoSEQ multiplex PCR; TCRdb's copy keeps in-frame clones and lacks some. The sample shows some 370,000 clones, roughly 90% of them seen only once. Input material: peripheral blood. The receptor source for this set is a man between 35 and 55 years old with acute or convalescent COVID-19.

The rearrangement links TRBV11-3 to TRBJ2-7; TRBD1 is a possible D gene (6 bases). CDR1 is SGHNT, CDR2 YENEEA, per germline. The CDR3 extends over 12 amino acids. V dropped 4 bases and J dropped 8 bases, with 12 bases sitting between them. DNA of the CDR3: TGTGCCAGCAGCTCGCTAGGGGGTCAGCAGTACTTC. It codes for CASSSLGGQQYF.

The chain recombines TRBV29-1 with TRBJ2-2, with D perhaps TRBD1 (6 bases). The CDR3 has 12 residues. Germline V gives CDR1 SQVTM, CDR2 ANQGSEA. The CDR3 here is CRRDKNTGELFF. As DNA, the CDR3 is TGCAGACGGGACAAGAACACCGGGGAGCTGTTTTTT.

This clone was observed once. The chain uses TRBV27 and TRBJ2-1; D perhaps matches TRBD2 (5 bases). Germline loops: CDR1 MNHEY, CDR2 SMNVEV (reference sequence). The ends were cut back, 3 bases at V and 0 bases at J, with 9 bases in the middle. The CDR3 covers 15 residues. The CDR3 DNA reads as TGTGCCAGCAGTTTGGACTGGAGCTCCTACAATGAGCAGTTCTTC. It codes for CASSLDWSSYNEQFF.

As to this clone: The same CDR3 arises from other DNA sequences in this sample as well. V and J are TRBV9 and TRBJ2-2; D unresolved. V lost 0 bases to trimming and J lost 7 bases, with 4 bases between them. The V gene's germline CDR1 is SGDLS and CDR2 YYNGEE. This CDR3 has 12 amino acids. The CDR3 region is CASSVDSGELFF. The CDR3 nucleotides are TGTGCCAGCAGCGTAGATAGCGGGGAGCTGTTTTTT. The whole variable domain, filled in from reference TRBV9 and TRBJ2-2, reads DSGVTQTPKHLITATGQRVTLRCSPRSGDLSVYWYQQSLDQGLQFLIQYYNGEERAKGNILERFSAQQFPDLHSELNLSSLELGDSALYFCASSVDSGELFFGEGSRLTVL.

This clone came up a few times. V and J are TRBV18 and TRBJ2-1; 10 nucleotides align to TRBD2. The CDR3 totals 17 residues. CDR1 is KGHSH and CDR2 is LQKENI in the germline V gene. The junction had 5 bases not matched to a gene; V was cut back by 1 base and J by 2 bases. CDR3 loop: CASSPLTSGDPYNEQFF. Here the CDR3 DNA reads TGTGCCAGCTCACCACTAACTAGCGGGGACCCCTACAATGAGCAGTTCTTC. Full variable domain (missing parts from reference TRBV18 and TRBJ2-1): NAGVMQNPRHLVRRRGQEARLRCSPMKGHSHVYWYRQLPEEGLKFMVYLQKENIIDESGMPKERFSAEFPKEGPSILRIQQVVRGDSAAYFCASSPLTSGDPYNEQFFGPGTRLTVL.

This chain joins TRBV12-3 or TRBV12-4 and TRBJ1-2; D is possibly TRBD1 (5 bases). CDR3 length: 12 amino acids. Deletions cut 10 bases from V and 4 bases from J, with 13 bases between. The CDR3 DNA reads TGTGCCACCGATCAGGGTACCTATGGCTACACCTTC. Translated: CATDQGTYGYTF.

The chain carries TRBV2 and TRBJ2-5; D gene uncertain. There are 13 residues in the CDR3. V lost 4 bases and J lost 2, with 8 bases in between. The germline V gene encodes CDR1 SNHLY and CDR2 FYNNEI. DNA of the CDR3: TGTGCCAGCAGTGCTGGGCTACAAGAGACCCAGTACTTC. Translating it yields CASSAGLQETQYF.

The chain uses TRBV13 and TRBJ1-1; possible D gene TRBD1, 6 bases. CDR3 length equals 14 residues. CDR1 PRHDT and CDR2 FYEKMQ come from the germline V gene (reference sequence). The germline V and J ends were trimmed by 5 bases and 6 bases, with 16 bases remaining between them. The CDR3 bases are TGTGCCAGCAGCCCCACAGGGTTTCTCGCTGAAGCTTTCTTT. As protein: CASSPTGFLAEAFF.

As regards this clone: At the DNA level, this CDR3 is encoded by other sequences in the same sample as well. The rearrangement links TRBV7-8 to TRBJ1-2, with D maybe TRBD1 (5 bases). The germline gives CDR1 SGHVS, CDR2 FQNEAQ. The V end lost 5 bases, the J end lost 1 base, and 8 bases lay between the germline ends. The CDR3 spans 13 residues. CDR3 sequence reads: CASSPGVNYGYTF. The CDR3, as DNA: TGTGCCAGCAGCCCGGGGGTTAACTATGGCTACACCTTC.

The chain recombines TRBV10-3 with TRBJ1-2; 7 bases align to TRBD1. This CDR3 has 14 residues. V gave up 10 bases and J gave up 4 bases; unmatched junction bases: 12. Germline CDR1 is ENHRY and CDR2 is SYGVKD. The CDR3 sequence: CATGTAESGYGYTF. For the CDR3, the DNA is TGTGCCACCGGGACAGCGGAATCTGGCTATGGCTACACCTTC.

CDR3 sequence: CASSQDSGQGVYGYTF. As DNA, the CDR3 is TGTGCCAGCAGCCAAGATTCGGGACAGGGGGTCTATGGCTACACCTTC. V gene TRBV4-2 combines with J gene TRBJ1-2, with TRBD1 matching over 11 bases. CDR3 size: 16 residues. V lost 0 bases, J lost 4 bases, and 4 bases stayed unmatched. Per germline, CDR1 LGHNA and CDR2 YNFKEQ.

This chain uses TRBV5-1 with TRBJ2-5; 8 bases match TRBD2. The CDR3 runs 15 residues. The V segment lost 2 bases and the J segment 4 bases; nucleotides outside the gene matches: 7. CDR1 SGHRS and CDR2 YFSETQ come from the germline V gene. The DNA for the CDR3 is TGCGCCAGCAGCTTCGGGGGGGCCGGGGGAGAGACCCAGTACTTC. It translates to CASSFGGAGGETQYF. Full variable domain (rest looked up from reference TRBV5-1 and TRBJ2-5): KAGVTQTPRYLIKTRGQQVTLSCSPISGHRSVSWYQQTPGQGLQFLFEYFSETQRNKGNFPGRFSGRQFSNSRSEMNVSTLELGDSALYLCASSFGGAGGETQYFGPGTRLLVL.

The CDR3 DNA is TGTGCCAGCAGTCCCCGCTATGGCTACACCTTC. Translating it yields CASSPRYGYTF. This chain links TRBV6-5 with TRBJ1-2, with D unresolved. The V and J ends lost 5 bases and 4 bases respectively, with 5 bases between them. The CDR3 consists of 11 residues. Per the germline V gene, CDR1 is MNHEY and CDR2 is SVGAGI.

This clone was seen at least ten times. This sample also contains other DNA sequences that code for the same CDR3. J is TRBJ2-7 and V is TRBV7-2, with D possibly TRBD1 on 5 matching bases. Per germline, CDR1 SGHTA and CDR2 FQGNSA. The CDR3 is made up of 16 amino acids. With 1 base removed from V and 0 bases from J, the gap between germline ends came to 13 bases. The CDR3 sequence: CASSLVTGQSSYEQYF. The CDR3 nucleotides read TGTGCCAGCAGCTTAGTAACAGGTCAGAGCTCCTACGAGCAGTACTTC.

The genes are TRBV12-3 or TRBV12-4 and TRBJ2-1; 7 nucleotides align to TRBD2. The CDR3 sequence is 12 residues long. V was pared by 6 bases and J by 10 bases, with 6 bases of the junction left unmatched. CDR3 sequence: CASSPTSVEQFF. In DNA form, the CDR3 reads TGTGCCAGCAGCCCCACTAGCGTGGAGCAGTTCTTC.

The chain employs TRBV19 and TRBJ2-7; TRBD1 matches at 7 bases. V was pared by 3 bases and J by 2 bases, with 7 bases of the junction left unmatched. Germline loops: CDR1 LNHDA, CDR2 SQIVND (reference sequence). The CDR3 is made up of 15 amino acids. The CDR3 is CASSIHQGTAYEQYF. In DNA, the CDR3 is TGTGCCAGTAGTATCCACCAGGGGACAGCCTACGAGCAGTACTTC.

A note on this clone: The same CDR3 is also encoded by other DNA sequences in this sample. The chain uses TRBV19 and TRBJ1-2, with D unclear. Looked up from germline, CDR1 is LNHDA and CDR2 is SQIVND (reference sequence). The CDR3 length is 12 residues. Trimming shortened V by 1 base and J by 8 bases, and 8 bases separated the two germline ends. The CDR3 reads CASSIGGLGYTF. The CDR3 DNA reads TGTGCCAGTAGTATAGGAGGGTTGGGCTACACCTTC.

The CDR3 region is CASNTGQGNYEQYF. In DNA form, the CDR3 reads TGTGCCAGTAACACCGGACAGGGAAACTACGAGCAGTACTTC. The chain couples TRBV6-5 to TRBJ2-7, with TRBD1 matching over 8 bases. The germline CDR1 and CDR2 sequences are MNHEY and SVGAGI. V lost 9 bases and J lost 3; bases outside the gene matches: 10. The CDR3 consists of 14 residues.

The rearrangement links TRBV3-1 (or the pseudogene TRBV3-2) to TRBJ1-2; D remains ambiguous. The V end was cut by 1 base, the J end by 4 bases, with 13 bases between. CDR1 is LGHDT and CDR2 is YNNKEL in the germline V gene (reference sequence). The CDR3 is 15 residues long. The CDR3 sequence is CASSQGSGYGYGYTF. Written as DNA, the CDR3 is TGTGCCAGCAGCCAAGGGTCGGGGTATGGCTATGGCTACACCTTC.

V is TRBV27 and J is TRBJ2-7, with 7 bases lining up with TRBD1. V lost 6 bases, J lost 1 base, and 3 bases stayed unmatched. Germline V gives CDR1 MNHEY, CDR2 SMNVEV (reference sequence). The CDR3 totals 13 residues. The CDR3, as DNA: TGTGCCAGCAGAAGGACAGGTTCCTACGAGCAGTACTTC. It yields the protein CASRRTGSYEQYF.

The rearrangement joins TRBV5-4 to TRBJ2-2, with TRBD2 matching 9 bases. The junction had 6 bases not matched to a gene; V was cut back by 4 bases and J by 2 bases. The CDR3 extends over 16 amino acids. Germline assignment: CDR1 SGHNT and CDR2 YYREEE (reference sequence). In DNA, the CDR3 is TGTGCCAGCAGCATACGACTAGCGGAAAACACCGGGGAGCTGTTTTTT. Translating gives CASSIRLAENTGELFF.

J is TRBJ2-1 and V is TRBV4-1, with 9 bases lining up with TRBD2. Trimming removed 0 bases from V and 6 bases from J; junction bases left unmatched: 6. The germline V gene has CDR1 MGHRA and CDR2 YSYEKL. The CDR3 consists of 16 residues. The CDR3 nucleotides read TGCGCCAGCAGCCAAGAGAGGCTAGCGGGGACCAATGAGCAGTTCTTC. Translating it yields CASSQERLAGTNEQFF.

The chain combines TRBV21-1 with TRBJ1-2; the table's D call, TRBD1, was not checked against the DNA. TRBV21-1 is listed as a pseudogene. The CDR3 has 16 amino acids. The CDR3 spells CASSLKRTGGCYGYTF. The CDR3 DNA sequence: TGTGCCAGCAGCCTTAAAAGGACAGGGGGGTGCTATGGCTACACCTTC.

The gene calls are TRBV30 and TRBJ1-4, with a possible D match to TRBD1 (5 bases). The CDR3 runs to 13 residues. Trimming took off 5 bases at V and 8 bases at J, with 15 bases between the two ends. CDR1 is GTSNPN and CDR2 is SVGIG in the germline V gene (reference sequence). The CDR3 bases are TGTGCCTGGGTTAGCCCGGGGGAAGAAAAACTGTTTTTT. Translated, it gives CAWVSPGEEKLFF.

V gene TRBV6-5 combines with J gene TRBJ1-4; the D gene is possibly TRBD1 (5 bases). CDR3 length: 14 residues. Trimming shortened V by 2 bases and J by 8 bases, and 12 bases separated the two germline ends. Per germline, CDR1 MNHEY and CDR2 SVGAGI. The CDR3 protein is CASSYRDSREKLFF. The CDR3, as DNA: TGTGCCAGCAGTTACCGAGACAGCCGGGAAAAACTGTTTTTT.

The chain joins TRBV19 to TRBJ2-1; D is perhaps TRBD1 (5 bases). The CDR3 length is 13 residues. Trimming left V 5 bases short and J 3 bases short, with 8 bases between. Germline V lookup: CDR1 LNHDA, CDR2 SQIVND (reference sequence). CDR3 in amino acids: CASSQDNYNEQFF. The CDR3, as DNA: TGTGCCAGTAGTCAGGACAACTACAATGAGCAGTTCTTC.

V gene TRBV29-1 combines with J gene TRBJ1-1; 7 bases map to TRBD1. There are 13 residues in the CDR3. Trimming took 6 bases from V and 0 from J; bases not matched to a gene: 4. Germline V CDR1 and CDR2: SQVTM, ANQGSEA. The CDR3 DNA reads TGCAGCGTGGCCGGGACAGTGAACACTGAAGCTTTCTTT. Its protein product is CSVAGTVNTEAFF.

The chain is built from TRBV21-1 and TRBJ1-5; TRBD1 is taken as the D call from the table, unchecked against the DNA. TRBV21-1 is a listed pseudogene. The CDR3 covers 16 residues. The CDR3: CASSQRGQAPFRPQHF. In DNA, the CDR3 is TGTGCCAGCAGCCAAAGAGGACAGGCGCCTTTTCGGCCCCAGCATTTT.

Worth noting for this clone: The sample holds other DNA sequences that translate to the same CDR3. This chain links TRBV6-2 or TRBV6-3 with TRBJ2-3; D unclear. In germline, CDR1 is MNHEY, CDR2 SVGEGT. V lost 2 bases and J lost 0, with 6 bases in between. CDR3 length: 14 residues. CDR3 residues: CASSYSSSTDTQYF. The CDR3 DNA follows: TGTGCCAGCAGTTACAGCTCTAGCACAGATACGCAGTATTTT.